Shown below are 17 T cell receptor beta chains from a single sample sequenced in a study of T cells in Graves' hyperthyroidism and ophthalmopathy (dated 2019 in TCRdb). Preparation of the library involved multiplex PCR. The sequencer was an Illumina HiSeq 2000. The TCR beta CDR3 regions were amplified from the RNA transcripts. The first round of RT-PCR for the TCR CDR3 was performed with the HTBI primer set and the Qiagen OneStep RT-PCR kit. The raw public data were reprocessed by TCRdb itself: fastp quality trimming at Q25, MiXCR clonotype calling, in-frame beta chains only. Each entry is one CDR3 protein sequence, shown with its most common DNA and genes. For this sample the table gives hundreds of thousands of distinct CDR3 sequences, of which around 38% were detected only once. Over 8% of the sample is taken by the ten largest. Sequencing was done on a sample of blood. Every receptor here comes from a man between 18 and 35 years old with Graves' hyperthyroidism.

A remark on this clonotype: A clone one base away is much larger, so this may be a read error. The chain couples TRBV10-3 to TRBJ2-5; no reliable D call. This CDR3 is built from 13 residues. Germline loops: CDR1 ENHRY, CDR2 SYGVKD. Trimming took 5 bases from V and 5 from J, leaving 12 bases between them. CDR3 nucleotides: TGTGCCATCAGTTTGGACCGAGCGGAGACCCAGTACTTC. It is translated as CAISLDRAETQYF.

This clonotype came up many times. The chain joins TRBV15 to TRBJ1-2; 7 bases are shared with TRBD1. The germline CDR1 and CDR2 sequences are LNHNV and YYDKDF (reference sequence). J was trimmed by 8 bases and V by 8 bases; bases with no gene match: 11. CDR3 size: 13 residues. In DNA form, the CDR3 reads TGTGCCACCGCTTCGACAGGGAATCGGGGCTACACCTTC. The encoded protein is CATASTGNRGYTF. The whole variable domain, filled in from reference TRBV15 and TRBJ1-2, reads DAMVIQNPRYQVTQFGKPVTLSCSQTLNHNVMYWYQQKSSQAPKLLFHYYDKDFNNEADTPDNFQSRRPNTSFCFLDIRSPGLGDTAMYLCATASTGNRGYTFGSGTRLTVV.

In this sample, this clonotype turned up a few times. This chain links TRBV6-6 with TRBJ1-1; D is unresolved. V was pared by 5 bases and J by 2 bases, with 18 bases between. Germline assignment: CDR1 MNHNY and CDR2 SVGAGI (reference sequence). The CDR3 length is 16 residues. The CDR3 region has the DNA TGTGCCAGCAGTGAAGCTCTACCGCTGAGAAACACTGAAGCTTTCTTT. Amino acids: CASSEALPLRNTEAFF.

V usage is TRBV7-9 and J usage is TRBJ2-5; 8 bases line up with TRBD2. V gave up 6 bases and J gave up 5 bases; unmatched junction bases: 20. Germline V gives CDR1 SEHNR, CDR2 FQNEAQ (reference sequence). The CDR3 extends over 18 amino acids. The DNA for the CDR3 is TGTGCCAGCAGTTACTCGGGAGGGTCCGGGGGGGCCGGGGAGACCCAGTACTTC. Its protein product is CASSYSGGSGGAGETQYF.

This clonotype showed up many times. The chain carries TRBV7-8 and TRBJ2-2, with D unclear. The V end was cut by 6 bases, the J end by 7 bases, with 12 bases between. The CDR3 runs to 13 residues. From germline, CDR1 is SGHVS and CDR2 FQNEAQ. CDR3 region: CASRLLVNGELFF. In DNA, the CDR3 is TGTGCCAGCAGACTACTCGTTAACGGGGAGCTGTTTTTT. The full variable domain, in which reference TRBV7-8 and TRBJ2-2 provide the parts outside the CDR3, is GAGVSQSPRYKVAKRGQDVALRCDPISGHVSLFWYQQALGQGPEFLTYFQNEAQLDKSGLPSDRFFAERPEGSVSTLKIQRTQQEDSAVYLCASRLLVNGELFFGEGSRLTVL.

This clonotype was counted many times. The chain employs TRBV7-9 and TRBJ2-5, with D uncertain. V dropped 2 bases and J dropped 2 bases, with 12 bases sitting between them. Looked up from germline, CDR1 is SEHNR and CDR2 is FQNEAQ (reference sequence). This CDR3 comprises 15 residues. In DNA form, the CDR3 reads TGTGCCAGCAGCTTAAATGCAGATCGTCAAGAGACCCAGTACTTC. This codes for CASSLNADRQETQYF.

This chain uses TRBV10-3 with TRBJ1-1, with 12 bases aligning to TRBD1. CDR3 length: 19 residues. Germline V gene sequence: CDR1 ENHRY, CDR2 SYGVKD. V trimming: 2 bases; J trimming: 1 base; junction bases outside the gene matches: 11. CDR3 loop: CAISEKRDRGRRWNTEAFF. In DNA form, the CDR3 reads TGTGCCATCAGTGAGAAGAGGGACAGGGGGCGTCGGTGGAACACTGAAGCTTTCTTT.

Worth noting for this clonotype: This CDR3 is missing its conserved last phenylalanine or tryptophan, likely due to a read error. The V call is TRBV4-1, the J call TRBJ2-5; TRBD1 or TRBD2 may be the D gene (5 bases each). Germline lookup yields CDR1 MGHRA and CDR2 YSYEKL. The CDR3 is 15 amino acids. Trimming stripped 0 bases from V and 0 bases from J, with 8 bases between. CDR3 in DNA: TGCGCCAGCAGCCAAGAGGGGACCGACCAAGAGACCCAGTACCTC. This translates into CASSQEGTDQETQYL.

This chain uses TRBV6-1 with TRBJ1-5; 7 bases agree with TRBD1. Germline values: CDR1 MNHNS, CDR2 SASEGT. Trimming cost V 7 bases and J 3 bases; bases outside gene matches: 9. This CDR3 has 15 residues. The CDR3 spells CASTQGGLNNQPQHF. In nucleotides, the CDR3 is TGTGCCAGCACCCAGGGGGGACTTAACAATCAGCCCCAGCATTTT.

This clonotype was seen many times. The rearrangement uses TRBV2 and TRBJ1-5; tentative D call: TRBD1 (6 bases). Trimming cost V 7 bases and J 2 bases, with 12 bases left between them. Germline V gene sequence: CDR1 SNHLY, CDR2 FYNNEI. There are 14 residues in the CDR3. Here the CDR3 DNA reads TGTGCCAGCAAAACAGGGTCGGGCAATCAGCCCCAGCATTTT. Protein: CASKTGSGNQPQHF.

In regard to this clonotype: The CDR3 does not close with the conserved phenylalanine or tryptophan, likely indicating a read error. Because the CDR3's place on the DNA is in doubt, the DNA is left out and the CDR3 is given as listed by TCRdb. V gene TRBV7-6 combines with J gene TRBJ2-6; TRBD1 is taken as the D call from the table, unchecked against the DNA. The germline CDR1 and CDR2 sequences are SGHVS and FNYEAQ. The CDR3 is 11 amino acids in total, end residues counted. CDR3 sequence: CASSFGSYPET.

This clonotype has only a few counts. This chain uses TRBV2 with TRBJ2-7; 7 bases agree with TRBD1. This CDR3 has 14 amino acids. Per the germline V gene, CDR1 is SNHLY and CDR2 is FYNNEI. Trimming removed 5 bases from V and 4 bases from J; junction bases left unmatched: 8. CDR3 coding DNA: TGTGCCAGCAGTTATGGACAGGCGTCTTACGAGCAGTACTTC. Translation gives CASSYGQASYEQYF.

This clonotype was detected ten times or more. This chain connects TRBV7-8 to TRBJ1-6, with D maybe TRBD1 (5 bases). V was clipped by 5 bases and J by 7 bases, with 15 bases between them. CDR3 length equals 15 residues. In germline, CDR1 is SGHVS, CDR2 FQNEAQ. CDR3 region: CASSDRPGGNSPLHF. In DNA, the CDR3 is TGTGCCAGCAGCGACAGACCTGGGGGGAATTCACCCCTCCACTTT. The full variable domain, with the rest looked up from reference TRBV7-8 and TRBJ1-6, is GAGVSQSPRYKVAKRGQDVALRCDPISGHVSLFWYQQALGQGPEFLTYFQNEAQLDKSGLPSDRFFAERPEGSVSTLKIQRTQQEDSAVYLCASSDRPGGNSPLHFGNGTRLTVT.

This clonotype was observed many times. The chain recombines TRBV13 with TRBJ1-2; unclear D gene. V was clipped by 5 bases and J by 10 bases, with 20 bases between them. The CDR3 is 14 residues long. Germline lookup yields CDR1 PRHDT and CDR2 FYEKMQ (reference sequence). The CDR3 sequence is CASSPGPRLEFYTF. The DNA for the CDR3 is TGTGCCAGCAGCCCCGGACCGCGCCTCGAATTCTACACCTTC.

This chain connects TRBV6-2 or TRBV6-3 to TRBJ1-6; the D is unclear. The germline V and J ends were trimmed by 2 bases and 8 bases, with 10 bases remaining between them. CDR1 is MNHEY, CDR2 SVGEGT, per germline. CDR3 length: 14 amino acids. The DNA of the CDR3 is TGTGCCAGCAGTTACGAGATACGCGATTCACCCCTCCACTTT. Protein product: CASSYEIRDSPLHF.

This clonotype came up a few times. V gene TRBV5-4 combines with J gene TRBJ2-7; 8 nucleotides match TRBD1. The CDR3 contains 14 residues. Per germline, CDR1 SGHNT and CDR2 YYREEE (reference sequence). The V and J ends lost 4 bases and 3 bases, in that order; junction bases with no gene match: 6. CDR3 DNA sequence: TGTGCCAGCAGCGATGACAGGGGAAGCTACGAGCAGTACTTC. Translating gives CASSDDRGSYEQYF.

The chain has TRBV6-6 and TRBJ1-3, with TRBD1 matching 9 bases. This CDR3 region has 15 residues. CDR1 is MNHNY, CDR2 SVGAGI, per germline (reference sequence). V trimming: 6 bases; J trimming: 0 bases; junction bases outside the gene matches: 3. The CDR3 region is CASRQGARSGNTIYF. In nucleotides, the CDR3 is TGTGCCAGCAGACAGGGGGCACGCTCTGGAAACACCATATATTTT.